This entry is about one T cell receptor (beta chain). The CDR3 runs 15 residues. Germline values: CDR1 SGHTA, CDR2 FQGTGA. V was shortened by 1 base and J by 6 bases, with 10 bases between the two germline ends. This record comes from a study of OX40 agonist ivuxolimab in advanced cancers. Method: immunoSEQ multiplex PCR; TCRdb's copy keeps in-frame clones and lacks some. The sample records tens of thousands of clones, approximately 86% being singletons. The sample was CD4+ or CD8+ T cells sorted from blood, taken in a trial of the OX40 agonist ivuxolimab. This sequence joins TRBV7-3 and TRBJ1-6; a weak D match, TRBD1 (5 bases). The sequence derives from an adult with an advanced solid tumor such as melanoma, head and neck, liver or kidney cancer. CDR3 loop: CASSLRGGTNSPLHF. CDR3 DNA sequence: TGTGCCAGCAGCTTAAGAGGCGGGACTAATTCACCCCTCCACTTT.